This T cell receptor beta chain was observed in a study of cytomegalovirus exposure and HLA in healthy donors. Study-level background: Later, an analysis reported that the 95 to 150 validation repertoires had used the same platform as the approximately 720 first-cohort repertoires.

General study results and limits: In vitro, a few CMV-associated chains proved specific for CMV antigens. Associated with cytomegalovirus, according to the listing, were around 160 TCR beta chains.

Assay used: immunoSEQ multiplex PCR; TCRdb lists only in-frame clones, some missing. Here the sample spans roughly 240,000 clones, roughly 89% being singletons. This CDR3 has 18 amino acids. V lost 2 bases, J lost 10 bases, and 24 bases lay in between. Worth noting for this clone: The target antigen is unknown.

Separate from the approximately 670-subject first cohort, the approximately 130-subject validation cohort was the one that the donors belonged to. The sequence was obtained from a young man in good health and CMV-seronegative. Sample: PBMCs. This chain joins TRBV23-1 and TRBJ1-6, with a tentative D call TRBD1 (6 bases). TRBV23-1 is reported as an ORF; its role is uncertain. CDR3 DNA sequence: TGCGCCAGCAGTCAAGTTCTCAGGGGAGGGAGACTTTGGTCACCCCTCCACTTT. Translated: CASSQVLRGGRLWSPLHF.